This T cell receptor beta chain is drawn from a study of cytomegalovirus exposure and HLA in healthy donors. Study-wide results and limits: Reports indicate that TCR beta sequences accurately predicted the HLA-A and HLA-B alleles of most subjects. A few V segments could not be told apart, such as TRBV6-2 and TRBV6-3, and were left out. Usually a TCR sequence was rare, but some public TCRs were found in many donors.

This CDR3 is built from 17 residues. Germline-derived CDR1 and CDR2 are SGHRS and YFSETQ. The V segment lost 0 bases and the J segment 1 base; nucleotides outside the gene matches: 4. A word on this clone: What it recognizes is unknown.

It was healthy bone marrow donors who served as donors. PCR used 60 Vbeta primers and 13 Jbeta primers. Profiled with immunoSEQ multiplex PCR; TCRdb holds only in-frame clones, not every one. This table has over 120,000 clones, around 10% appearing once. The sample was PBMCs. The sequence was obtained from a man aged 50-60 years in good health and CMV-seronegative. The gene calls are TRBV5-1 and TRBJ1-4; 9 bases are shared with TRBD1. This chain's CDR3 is CASSLGRTGVTNEKLFF. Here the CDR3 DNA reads TGCGCCAGCAGCTTGGGGAGGACAGGGGTAACTAATGAAAAACTGTTTTTT.